The next 25 T cell receptor beta chains were all read from a single sample in a study of cytomegalovirus exposure and HLA in healthy donors. PCR used 60 Vbeta primers and 13 Jbeta primers. TCRdb's table, derived via immunoSEQ multiplex PCR, lists solely in-frame clones and lacks some. Of 150,000 to 200,000 clones in the sample, around 75% were seen once. Sequenced: PBMCs. These receptors came from a man aged 35 to 55 in good health and CMV-seropositive.

This chain uses TRBV5-1 with TRBJ2-3, with D perhaps matching TRBD2 (6 bases). With 7 bases removed from V and 4 bases from J, the gap between germline ends came to 16 bases. The CDR3 extends over 14 amino acids. Germline V gives CDR1 SGHRS, CDR2 YFSETQ. The CDR3 region is CASGARGPPDTQYF. Here the CDR3 DNA reads TGCGCCAGCGGGGCGCGGGGTCCCCCAGATACGCAGTATTTT.

This clone was seen only once. This rearrangement joins TRBV10-1 to TRBJ2-3, with 7 bases identical to TRBD1. The junction had 6 bases not matched to a gene; V was cut back by 4 bases and J by 2 bases. The CDR3 contains 15 residues. Germline values: CDR1 WNHNN, CDR2 SYGVQD (reference sequence). The DNA of the CDR3 is TGCGCCAGCAGTGGACAGGGTACGAACACAGATACGCAGTATTTT. Translating it yields CASSGQGTNTDTQYF.

This rearrangement joins TRBV7-8 to TRBJ1-1; 7 positions agree with TRBD1. This CDR3 comprises 15 residues. J was trimmed by 4 bases and V by 5 bases; bases with no gene match: 10. The germline V gene has CDR1 SGHVS and CDR2 FQNEAQ. The DNA for the CDR3 is TGTGCCAGCAGCCCGCGGGACAGCTGGGGCACTGAAGCTTTCTTT. This gives the protein CASSPRDSWGTEAFF.

The CDR3 reads CASSEGRGGQPQHF. The CDR3 DNA is TGTGCCAGCAGCGAGGGCAGGGGCGGTCAGCCCCAGCATTTT. The rearrangement uses TRBV7-8 and TRBJ1-5; a weak D match, TRBD1 (6 bases). Germline V CDR1 and CDR2: SGHVS, FQNEAQ. This CDR3 has 14 residues. V lost 5 bases and J lost 6, with 14 bases in between. Combining the CDR3 with reference TRBV7-8 and TRBJ1-5 gives the whole variable domain GAGVSQSPRYKVAKRGQDVALRCDPISGHVSLFWYQQALGQGPEFLTYFQNEAQLDKSGLPSDRFFAERPEGSVSTLKIQRTQQEDSAVYLCASSEGRGGQPQHFGDGTRLSIL.

V is TRBV5-4 and J is TRBJ2-5; D perhaps matches TRBD2 (5 bases). This CDR3 contains 14 residues. Trimming left V 4 bases short and J 2 bases short, with 12 bases between. CDR1 SGHNT and CDR2 YYREEE come from the germline V gene (reference sequence). Written as DNA, the CDR3 is TGTGCCAGCAGCCCACAACTAGGTCAAGAGACCCAGTACTTC. Its translation is CASSPQLGQETQYF.

The chain is built from TRBV19 and TRBJ1-4; D unclear. The germline gives CDR1 LNHDA, CDR2 SQIVND (reference sequence). The CDR3 is 15 residues long. The V gene lost 4 bases and the J gene lost 7 bases, with 16 bases spanning the gap. The CDR3 DNA is TGTGCCAGTAGTAGCGCCGTCCGTGGAGGTGAAAAACTGTTTTTT. This encodes CASSSAVRGGEKLFF.

The chain is built from TRBV15 and TRBJ1-4; tentatively, D is TRBD1 (6 bases). Per the germline V gene, CDR1 is LNHNV and CDR2 is YYDKDF (reference sequence). The CDR3 runs 15 residues. V lost 5 bases and J lost 7, with 17 bases in between. The CDR3 DNA reads as TGTGCCACCAGCTGGCAGGGGATAGGAGGTGAAAAACTGTTTTTT. Protein sequence: CATSWQGIGGEKLFF.

The CDR3 DNA follows: TGTGCCAGCAGCTTCTCGACTAGCGGGGGGGCGGTAGCCAACACCGGGGAGCTGTTTTTT. Its translation: CASSFSTSGGAVANTGELFF. This chain connects TRBV7-8 to TRBJ2-2, with 14 bases that match TRBD2. CDR1 SGHVS and CDR2 FQNEAQ come from the germline V gene. This CDR3 spans 20 amino acids. Trimming took 3 bases from V and 2 from J; bases not matched to a gene: 11. The entire variable domain, with the rest obtained from reference TRBV7-8 and TRBJ2-2, is as follows: GAGVSQSPRYKVAKRGQDVALRCDPISGHVSLFWYQQALGQGPEFLTYFQNEAQLDKSGLPSDRFFAERPEGSVSTLKIQRTQQEDSAVYLCASSFSTSGGAVANTGELFFGEGSRLTVL.

This rearrangement joins TRBV19 to TRBJ1-5; D gene ambiguous. V lost 6 bases and J 3 bases, leaving 21 bases between the germline ends. Germline CDR1 LNHDA, CDR2 SQIVND (reference sequence). The CDR3 spans 17 residues. In DNA form, the CDR3 reads TGTGCCAGTAGCCCACAGCCCCCCGGGAGAAACAATCAGCCCCAGCATTTT. This codes for CASSPQPPGRNNQPQHF.

J is TRBJ1-2 and V is TRBV27; 9 positions match TRBD1. Per the germline V gene, CDR1 is MNHEY and CDR2 is SMNVEV (reference sequence). The CDR3 is made up of 17 amino acids. Trimming took 6 bases from V and 6 from J; bases not matched to a gene: 17. Here the CDR3 reads CASSLGTGIFSSHGYTF. CDR3 nucleotides: TGTGCCAGCAGCCTTGGGACAGGGATTTTCTCTTCCCATGGCTACACCTTC.

The V gene is TRBV21-1, the J gene TRBJ2-7; the table names TRBD1, a call not compared with the DNA. TRBV21-1 represents a pseudogene. There are 15 residues in the CDR3. CDR3 residues: CASSKAGCGRAEQYF. The CDR3 coding sequence is TGTGCCAGCAGCAAGGCAGGGTGCGGTCGGGCCGAGCAGTACTTC.

The rearrangement links TRBV19 to TRBJ2-7; 13 nucleotides align to TRBD2. The germline V gene encodes CDR1 LNHDA and CDR2 SQIVND (reference sequence). V was clipped by 5 bases and J by 8 bases; unmatched bases: 9. The CDR3 runs to 15 residues. CDR3 nucleotides: TGTGCCAGTAGTCCCGAAACCGGGACTAGCGGGAAGCAGTACTTC. It specifies CASSPETGTSGKQYF.

This chain connects TRBV9 to TRBJ2-5; possible D gene TRBD1, 5 bases. The J call may be faulty, since TRBJ2-7 better matches the DNA end. The CDR3 contains 15 residues. Germline CDR1 is SGDLS and CDR2 is YYNGEE. For the CDR3, the DNA is TGTGCCAGCAGCGTAGAGGACACTTTCTCCTACGAGCAGTACTTC. Translating gives CASSVEDTFSYEQYF.

This clone was recorded only once. Other DNA sequences in the sample encode the same CDR3. V usage is TRBV19 and J usage is TRBJ1-5, with D unclear. Trimming took 6 bases from V and 4 from J, leaving 13 bases between them. Germline assignment: CDR1 LNHDA and CDR2 SQIVND (reference sequence). The CDR3 sequence is 14 residues long. CDR3 loop: CASRKSGANQPQHF. The CDR3 coding sequence is TGTGCCAGTAGAAAATCAGGCGCTAATCAGCCCCAGCATTTT.

This clone was detected only once. The chain uses TRBV7-8 and TRBJ2-5, with 11 nucleotides matching TRBD2. Germline assignment: CDR1 SGHVS and CDR2 FQNEAQ. The CDR3 is made up of 17 amino acids. After removal of 1 base from V and 6 bases from J, the junction contained 10 bases not matched to a gene. CDR3 residues: CASSLVRLAGGRQTQYF. The CDR3 nucleotides read TGTGCCAGCAGCTTAGTAAGGCTAGCGGGGGGCAGACAGACCCAGTACTTC. The full variable domain, completed using reference TRBV7-8 and TRBJ2-5, is GAGVSQSPRYKVAKRGQDVALRCDPISGHVSLFWYQQALGQGPEFLTYFQNEAQLDKSGLPSDRFFAERPEGSVSTLKIQRTQQEDSAVYLCASSLVRLAGGRQTQYFGPGTRLLVL.

The chain is built from TRBV30 and TRBJ1-2, with 7 bases matching TRBD1. Germline assignment: CDR1 GTSNPN and CDR2 SVGIG (reference sequence). This CDR3 region has 13 residues. V was pared by 1 base and J by 4 bases, with 3 bases of the junction left unmatched. DNA of the CDR3: TGTGCCTGGAGTGCCAACAGGGGCTATGGCTACACCTTC. This encodes CAWSANRGYGYTF.

The genes are TRBV7-2 and TRBJ1-6; D not resolved. The CDR3 sequence is 17 residues long. Germline CDR1 is SGHTA and CDR2 is FQGNSA. V was clipped by 4 bases and J by 0 bases, with 13 bases between them. The CDR3 loop is CASSSNFRSSYNSPLHF. The DNA of the CDR3 is TGTGCCAGCAGCTCGAATTTCCGGAGCTCCTATAATTCACCCCTCCACTTT.

The rearrangement uses TRBV27 and TRBJ1-5, with 7 nucleotides matching TRBD1. The CDR3 extends over 15 amino acids. Trimming removed 6 bases from V and 0 bases from J; junction bases left unmatched: 5. Germline CDR1 reads MNHEY; CDR2 reads SMNVEV (reference sequence). CDR3 protein: CASRTYRGSNQPQHF. The CDR3, as DNA: TGTGCCAGCAGAACATACAGGGGTAGCAATCAGCCCCAGCATTTT.

This clone was observed a single time. J is TRBJ1-2 and V is TRBV4-1; TRBD1 aligns across 8 bases. The CDR3 is 15 residues long. V trimming: 1 base; J trimming: 3 bases; junction bases outside the gene matches: 4. Germline lookup yields CDR1 MGHRA and CDR2 YSYEKL. CDR3 in amino acids: CASSQGQGADYGYTF. The CDR3 DNA follows: TGCGCCAGCAGCCAAGGGCAGGGGGCGGACTATGGCTACACCTTC.

This chain links TRBV28 with TRBJ1-6, with 8 bases identical to TRBD1. The CDR3 sequence is 16 residues long. The J segment lost 7 bases and the V segment lost 6 bases, leaving 11 bases of the junction unmatched. Germline V gene lookup returns CDR1 MDHEN and CDR2 SYDVKM. The CDR3 region is CASRATSGGKNSPLHF. CDR3 sequence (DNA): TGTGCCAGCAGGGCCACGTCAGGGGGCAAAAATTCACCCCTCCACTTT.

V and J are TRBV30 and TRBJ2-7; 7 positions agree with TRBD1. The CDR3 runs to 14 residues. From germline, CDR1 is GTSNPN and CDR2 SVGIG (reference sequence). The V gene end was trimmed by 3 bases and the J gene end by 3 bases; junction bases not matched to a gene: 8. This chain's CDR3 is CAWSLYRGNYEQYF. DNA for the CDR3: TGTGCCTGGAGCCTTTACAGGGGTAACTACGAGCAGTACTTC.

The chain recombines TRBV9 with TRBJ2-5; TRBD2 aligns across 9 bases. This CDR3 contains 16 residues. V was clipped by 5 bases and J by 5 bases; unmatched bases: 13. CDR1 and CDR2 (germline): SGDLS, YYNGEE. CDR3 in DNA: TGTGCCAGCAGTGGCCGAGGGGCGGGGGGGCGGGAGACCCAGTACTTC. It encodes CASSGRGAGGRETQYF. Full variable domain (missing parts from reference TRBV9 and TRBJ2-5): DSGVTQTPKHLITATGQRVTLRCSPRSGDLSVYWYQQSLDQGLQFLIQYYNGEERAKGNILERFSAQQFPDLHSELNLSSLELGDSALYFCASSGRGAGGRETQYFGPGTRLLVL.

The gene calls are TRBV9 and TRBJ2-2; no firm D call. The length of the CDR3 is 14 residues. The germline V gene has CDR1 SGDLS and CDR2 YYNGEE. V lost 4 bases and J lost 5, with 12 bases in between. The CDR3 nucleotides are TGTGCCAGCAGCCCGACCTTCGGGACCGGGGAGCTGTTTTTT. This gives the protein CASSPTFGTGELFF.

This chain connects TRBV10-3 to TRBJ1-5; D unresolved. This CDR3 comprises 10 residues. V was pared by 7 bases and J by 7 bases, with 5 bases between. The germline CDR1 and CDR2 sequences are ENHRY and SYGVKD. The CDR3, as DNA: TGTGCCATCACGGTCCAGCCCCAGCATTTT. Translated, it gives CAITVQPQHF.

The chain couples TRBV7-9 to TRBJ2-7; possible D gene TRBD2, 6 bases. The CDR3 is 15 amino acids. Germline CDR1 and CDR2: SEHNR and FQNEAQ (reference sequence). Trimming took 5 bases from V and 5 from J, leaving 19 bases between them. The CDR3 DNA follows: TGTGCCAGCAGCCCTAGCGTTGCGGGGACCGACGAGCAGTACTTC. Translating it yields CASSPSVAGTDEQYF.